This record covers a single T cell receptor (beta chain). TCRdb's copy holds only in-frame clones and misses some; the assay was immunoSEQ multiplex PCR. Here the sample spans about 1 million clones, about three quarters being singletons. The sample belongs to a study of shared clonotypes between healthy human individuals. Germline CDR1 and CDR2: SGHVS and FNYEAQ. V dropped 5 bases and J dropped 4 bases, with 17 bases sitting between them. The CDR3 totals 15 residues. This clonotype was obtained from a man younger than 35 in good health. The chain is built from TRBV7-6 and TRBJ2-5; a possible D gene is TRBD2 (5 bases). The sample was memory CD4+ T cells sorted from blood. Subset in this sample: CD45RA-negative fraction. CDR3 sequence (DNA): TGTGCCAGCAGCCCCTCGGCAAAGGGAGCAGAGACCCAGTACTTC. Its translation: CASSPSAKGAETQYF.